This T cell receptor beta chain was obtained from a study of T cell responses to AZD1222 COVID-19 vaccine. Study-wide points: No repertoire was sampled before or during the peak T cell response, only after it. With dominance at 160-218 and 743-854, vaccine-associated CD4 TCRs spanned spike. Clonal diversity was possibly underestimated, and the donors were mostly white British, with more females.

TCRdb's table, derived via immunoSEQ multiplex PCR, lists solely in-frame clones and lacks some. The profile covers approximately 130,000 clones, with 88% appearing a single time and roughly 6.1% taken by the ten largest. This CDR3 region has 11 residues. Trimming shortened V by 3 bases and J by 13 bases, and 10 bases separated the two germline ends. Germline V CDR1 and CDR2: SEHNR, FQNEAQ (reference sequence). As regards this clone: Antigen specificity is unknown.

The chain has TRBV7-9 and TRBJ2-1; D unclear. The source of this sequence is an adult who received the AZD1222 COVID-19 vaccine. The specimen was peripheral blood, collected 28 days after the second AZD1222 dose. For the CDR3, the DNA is TGTGCCAGCAGCTTGGGTTCCCGCCAGTTCTTC. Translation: CASSLGSRQFF.